Listed below are T cell receptor beta chains from one sample, sequenced in a study of shared clonotypes between healthy human individuals. Sequenced by immunoSEQ multiplex PCR; TCRdb stores in-frame clones only, minus some. The sample carries millions of clones, about 95% recorded once. The sample was naive CD4+ T cells sorted from blood. The receptors here all came from a man aged 18 to 29 in good health. Both conserved end residues are part of each CDR3. Each record gives: D gene, CDR3 length, J gene, clone size, V gene, CDR3 protein, CDR3 DNA. The D gene is left open where the match is weak. Expanded clones get a size class; other rows say once, few or many, or leave the size out.

NA 14 TRBJ2-7 NA TRBV5-4 CASSLGQKTYEQYF TGTGCCAGCAGCCTGGGGCAGAAAACCTACGAGCAGTACTTC
NA 14 TRBJ2-7 NA TRBV5-1 CASNPGASSHEQYF TGCGCCAGCAACCCCGGGGCGAGCTCCCACGAGCAGTACTTC
NA 13 TRBJ2-7 NA TRBV19 CASSTADSYEQYF TGTGCCAGTAGTACGGCAGACTCCTACGAGCAGTACTTC
TRBD1 15 TRBJ1-2 once TRBV7-2 CASSLRGQGPWGYTF TGTGCCAGCAGCTTACGAGGACAGGGACCCTGGGGCTACACCTTC
TRBD1 15 TRBJ1-4 NA TRBV6-5 CASSSRDRFREKLFF TGTGCCAGCAGCAGCCGGGACAGGTTTCGTGAAAAACTGTTTTTT
TRBD2 17 TRBJ2-1 NA TRBV5-1 CASSWTIAGESYNEQFF TGCGCCAGCAGCTGGACGATAGCGGGGGAATCCTACAATGAGCAGTTCTTC
NA 13 TRBJ1-5 NA TRBV19 CASIQGSEQPQHF TGTGCCAGTATCCAGGGCTCGGAACAGCCCCAGCATTTT
NA 14 TRBJ2-2 NA TRBV11-2 CASSLTGNTGELFF TGTGCCAGCAGCCTAACAGGGAACACCGGGGAGCTGTTTTTT
TRBD1 15 TRBJ1-2 NA TRBV5-1 CASSDTGGGGYGYTF TGCGCCAGCAGCGATACAGGGGGCGGTGGCTATGGCTACACCTTC
NA 13 TRBJ2-3 NA TRBV5-1 CASSLGATDTQYF TGCGCCAGCAGCTTGGGGGCCACAGATACGCAGTATTTT
NA 18 TRBJ2-7 NA TRBV6-1 CASSEGGTGSSSTYEQYF TGTGCCAGCAGTGAGGGAGGGACAGGATCGTCCTCTACCTACGAGCAGTACTTC
NA 13 TRBJ2-7 NA TRBV6-1 CASSEQATYEQYF TGTGCCAGCAGTGAACAGGCTACCTACGAGCAGTACTTC
TRBD1 15 TRBJ1-5 NA TRBV7-2 CASSLGTGGGQPQHF TGTGCCAGCAGCTTAGGGACAGGGGGCGGTCAGCCCCAGCATTTT
NA 12 TRBJ2-7 NA TRBV5-4 CASSLDKNEQYF TGTGCCAGCAGCTTGGACAAAAACGAGCAGTACTTC
NA 15 TRBJ1-1 NA TRBV2 CASSEAGQKNTEAFF TGTGCCAGCAGTGAGGCCGGACAGAAGAACACTGAAGCTTTCTTT
NA 13 TRBJ2-5 NA TRBV5-1 CASSLGQQETQYF TGCGCCAGCAGCTTGGGCCAGCAAGAGACCCAGTACTTC
NA 14 TRBJ2-3 NA TRBV5-6 CASSPDPLTDTQYF TGTGCCAGCAGCCCCGACCCACTCACAGATACGCAGTATTTT
NA 16 TRBJ1-4 NA TRBV6-5 CASSFGGRVIGEKLFF TGTGCCAGCAGTTTCGGGGGCCGAGTGATCGGGGAAAAACTGTTTTTT
NA 9 TRBJ1-5 NA TRBV28 CASGQPQHF TGTGCCAGCGGTCAGCCCCAGCATTTT
NA 16 TRBJ1-2 NA TRBV5-8 CASSLGQGEGNYGYTF TGTGCCAGCAGCTTGGGGCAGGGAGAGGGGAACTATGGCTACACCTTC
NA 13 TRBJ1-2 NA TRBV2 CASSEQGSYGYTF TGTGCCAGCAGTGAGCAGGGGTCCTATGGCTACACCTTC
NA 14 TRBJ1-1 NA TRBV19 CASSITSANTEAFF TGTGCCAGTAGTATTACCTCAGCGAACACTGAAGCTTTCTTT
NA 14 TRBJ1-3 NA TRBV28 CASGPPTTGNTIYF TGTGCCAGCGGTCCGCCCACTACTGGAAACACCATATATTTT
NA 15 TRBJ1-3 NA TRBV7-9 CASSLAGSSGNTIYF TGTGCCAGCAGCTTAGCGGGAAGCTCTGGAAACACCATATATTTT
NA 15 TRBJ1-3 NA TRBV2 CASSLTTGSGNTIYF TGTGCCAGCAGTCTAACGACAGGCTCTGGAAACACCATATATTTT
NA 12 TRBJ1-1 NA TRBV30 CAWIRGGTEAFF TGTGCCTGGATACGGGGCGGCACTGAAGCTTTCTTT
NA 13 TRBJ1-5 NA TRBV5-6 CASSLYGDQPQHF TGTGCCAGCAGCTTGTACGGGGACCAGCCCCAGCATTTT
NA 12 TRBJ2-7 NA TRBV7-9 CAPPGGAYEQYF TGTGCCCCCCCCGGGGGCGCCTACGAGCAGTACTTC
NA 15 TRBJ1-2 once TRBV10-3 CAISESGQRIYGYTF TGTGCCATCAGTGAGTCCGGACAGAGAATTTATGGCTACACCTTC
TRBD1 13 TRBJ2-3 NA TRBV6-1 CAGAQGFTDTQYF TGTGCCGGGGCACAGGGGTTCACAGATACGCAGTATTTT
TRBD2 18 TRBJ2-3 NA TRBV9 CASSVTYSGRAGTDTQYF TGTGCCAGCAGCGTAACCTATAGCGGGAGGGCTGGCACAGATACGCAGTATTTT
NA 14 TRBJ1-5 few TRBV5-6 CASSTRQPNQPQHF TGTGCCAGCAGCACCCGACAGCCCAATCAGCCCCAGCATTTT